These T cell receptor beta chains were read from a single sample in a study of blood T cell repertoires in COVID-19. Only in-frame clones appear in the TCRdb table, and some are missing; sequencing was by immunoSEQ multiplex PCR. The profile covers just over 650,000 clones, with approximately 90% appearing a single time and 0.2% to 0.3% taken by the ten largest. Material for sequencing was peripheral blood. Receptors originate from a woman between 18 and 29 years old with acute or convalescent COVID-19. Each CDR3 is given with its conserved first and last residue. Fields, in order: V gene, clone size, J gene, D gene, CDR3 protein, CDR3 DNA. The D gene is left open where the match is weak. A clone size is listed for some rows: how often the clone was seen (once, few, many), or a class if it is expanded.

TRBV5-4	.	TRBJ1-2	.	CASSLASGAYYGYTF	TGTGCCAGCAGCTTGGCGTCTGGAGCCTACTATGGCTACACCTTC
TRBV10-2	.	TRBJ1-1	TRBD1	CASTEGQVNTEAFF	TGCGCCAGCACCGAGGGACAGGTCAACACTGAAGCTTTCTTT
TRBV6-2/TRBV6-3	once	TRBJ1-1	TRBD1	CASSQDRDVTEAFF	TGTGCCAGCAGTCAGGACAGGGATGTCACTGAAGCTTTCTTT
TRBV2	.	TRBJ2-1	.	CASSEELAQNEQFF	TGTGCCAGCAGTGAAGAGCTAGCCCAAAATGAGCAGTTCTTC
TRBV30	few	TRBJ1-1	.	CACRQSGGGNTEAFF	TGTGCCTGCCGTCAATCGGGCGGAGGAAACACTGAAGCTTTCTTT
TRBV3-1/TRBV3-2	few	TRBJ1-4	.	CASSQDFRVREKLFF	TGTGCCAGCAGCCAAGATTTCAGGGTACGTGAAAAACTGTTTTTT
TRBV14	.	TRBJ2-3	TRBD2	CASSQEGLATNWGTDTQYF	TGTGCCAGCAGCCAAGAGGGACTAGCTACAAATTGGGGCACAGATACGCAGTATTTT
TRBV5-1	.	TRBJ1-1	.	CASSFSVQGNTEAFF	TGCGCCAGCAGCTTTTCTGTACAGGGTAACACTGAAGCTTTCTTT
TRBV4-1	.	TRBJ1-6	.	CASSLGAESYNSPLHF	TGCGCCAGCAGCCTAGGGGCGGAGTCCTATAATTCACCCCTCCACTTT
TRBV5-6	.	TRBJ1-5	TRBD1	CASSLGTGFNQPQHF	TGTGCCAGCAGCTTGGGGACAGGGTTCAATCAGCCCCAGCATTTT
TRBV10-2	.	TRBJ1-2	TRBD1	CASTQRQGGYGYTF	TGCGCCAGCACCCAAAGACAGGGAGGCTATGGCTACACCTTC
TRBV23-1	.	TRBJ1-4	.	CASSQWYGVEGKLFF	TGCGCCAGCAGTCAATGGTACGGGGTGGAGGGAAAACTGTTTTTT